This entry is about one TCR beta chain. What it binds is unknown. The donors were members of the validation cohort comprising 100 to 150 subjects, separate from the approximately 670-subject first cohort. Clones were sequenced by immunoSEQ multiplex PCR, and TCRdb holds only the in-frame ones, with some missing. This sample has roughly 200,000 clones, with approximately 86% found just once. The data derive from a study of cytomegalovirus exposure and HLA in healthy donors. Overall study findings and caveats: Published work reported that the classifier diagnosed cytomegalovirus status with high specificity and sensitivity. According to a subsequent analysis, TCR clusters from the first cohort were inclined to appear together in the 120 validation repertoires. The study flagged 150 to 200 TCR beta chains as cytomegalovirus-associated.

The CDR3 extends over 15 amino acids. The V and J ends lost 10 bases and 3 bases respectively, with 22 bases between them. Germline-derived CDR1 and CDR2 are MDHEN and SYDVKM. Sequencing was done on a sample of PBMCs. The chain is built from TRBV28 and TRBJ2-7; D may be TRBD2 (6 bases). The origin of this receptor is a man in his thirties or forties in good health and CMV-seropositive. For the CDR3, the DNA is TGTGCCACCATTTCGACGTTGGCGGGAAGCTACGAGCAGTACTTC. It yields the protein CATISTLAGSYEQYF.